This is a list of T cell receptor beta chains from one sample in a study of cytomegalovirus exposure and HLA in healthy donors. Clones were sequenced by immunoSEQ multiplex PCR, and TCRdb holds only the in-frame ones, with some missing. The data show 150,000 or so clones, roughly 80% seen once. The sample consisted of PBMCs. These receptors all stem from a man aged 25 to 40 in good health and CMV-seropositive. Both conserved end residues are part of each CDR3. D genes are given only for firm matches. Rows may omit the clone size; those that give it use once, few, many or a size class.

clone size: NA; D gene: NA; J gene: TRBJ1-1; V gene: TRBV7-6; CDR3 DNA: TGTGCCAGCAGCGTCGACAGCACGATGAACACTGAAGCTTTCTTT; CDR3 protein: CASSVDSTMNTEAFF
clone size: NA; D gene: TRBD1; J gene: TRBJ1-4; V gene: TRBV6-8; CDR3 DNA: TGTGCCAGCAGCCCCCCCCAGGGGGCAGCGGAAAAACTGTTTTTT; CDR3 protein: CASSPPQGAAEKLFF
clone size: NA; D gene: NA; J gene: TRBJ1-3; V gene: TRBV4-1; CDR3 DNA: TGCGCCAGCAGCCAAGTACCCGATCGGCCAGGTCCGCTTGAGAACACCATATATTTT; CDR3 protein: CASSQVPDRPGPLENTIYF
clone size: NA; D gene: NA; J gene: TRBJ1-1; V gene: TRBV6-6; CDR3 DNA: TGTGCCAGCAGTTACCCGCTGACGAGGGCCGGAACTGAAGCTTTCTTT; CDR3 protein: CASSYPLTRAGTEAFF
clone size: NA; D gene: TRBD1; J gene: TRBJ1-1; V gene: TRBV4-1; CDR3 DNA: TGCGCCAGCAGCCCGGGCAGGAGACAGGGGCCCCAGGACACTGAAGCTTTCTTT; CDR3 protein: CASSPGRRQGPQDTEAFF
clone size: NA; D gene: TRBD2; J gene: TRBJ2-7; V gene: TRBV5-1; CDR3 DNA: TGCGCCAGCAGCCTCCGGACTAGCATCGAGCAGTACTTC; CDR3 protein: CASSLRTSIEQYF
clone size: NA; D gene: NA; J gene: TRBJ1-1; V gene: TRBV15; CDR3 DNA: TGTGCCACCAGCCCCGACAGCTTGAACACTGAAGCTTTCTTT; CDR3 protein: CATSPDSLNTEAFF
clone size: once; D gene: NA; J gene: TRBJ2-7; V gene: TRBV27; CDR3 DNA: TGTGCCAGCAGTTTTTCGGGGTTCCACGAGCAGTACTTC; CDR3 protein: CASSFSGFHEQYF
clone size: NA; D gene: TRBD1; J gene: TRBJ1-5; V gene: TRBV29-1; CDR3 DNA: TGCAGCGTTTGGACAGGGGTGGGCAATCAGCCCCAGCATTTT; CDR3 protein: CSVWTGVGNQPQHF
clone size: NA; D gene: NA; J gene: TRBJ2-7; V gene: TRBV6-6; CDR3 DNA: TGTGCCAGCAGTAGGGGGGGGATTTCCTACGAGCAGTACTTC; CDR3 protein: CASSRGGISYEQYF